This T cell receptor beta chain derives from a study of Ad26.COV2.S vaccination and SARS-CoV-2 variants. The assay was immunoSEQ multiplex PCR, and TCRdb's table has in-frame clones only and misses some. Here the sample spans about 320,000 clones, roughly 84% being singletons. Trimming removed 1 base from V and 5 bases from J, with 20 bases in between. The CDR3 runs to 17 residues. Germline V CDR1 and CDR2: MGHDK, SYGVNS. Treatment defined: 15 to 20 received Ad26.COV2.S at low or high dose, single or two shots; five or six received placebo; per-sample allocation not given. Collection of samples fell on day 63 after the first vaccine or placebo injection.

The sample was peripheral blood, taken in a trial of Ad26.COV2.S vaccine versus placebo. The sequence was obtained from a person aged 18-60 years who received the Ad26.COV2.S COVID-19 vaccine or a placebo. This chain joins TRBV25-1 and TRBJ1-1; unclear D gene. The CDR3 DNA sequence: TGTGCCAGCAGTGAATTATTAAGGGTGGTAAGGAATACTGAAGCTTTCTTT. Encoded protein: CASSELLRVVRNTEAFF.